This TCR beta chain was captured by sequencing in a study of T-cell reconstitution after alpha-beta-depleted transplantation in children. General study points: Several hundred expanded graft clones reportedly gave rise to the alpha-beta T cells present about two months after transplant. At the one-year point after transplant, T-cell counts and TCRbeta diversity were found to come mostly from T cells that had been newly produced. Some patients owed their high day-60 TCRbeta diversity to surviving recipient T cells and thymic progenitors.

TCRbeta library construction was performed incorporating unique molecular identifiers. TCRdb used MiXCR to reprocess the PCR reads, holding one entry per CDR3 protein. The data show 250,000 to 300,000 distinct CDR3 sequences, with over 7% seen just once and over 7.5% held by the top ten. This clonotype was seen many times. Its antigen is not identified. The CDR3 spans 15 residues. Trimming took 0 bases from V and 1 from J, leaving 10 bases between them. CDR1 SGHRS and CDR2 YFSETQ come from the germline V gene. This sample comprised peripheral blood, obtained 360 days after TCRalphabeta/CD19-depleted stem cell transplant. The origin of this receptor is a female patient between 2 and 15 years old who had a stem cell transplant for Fanconi anemia, so the T cells may come from the graft donor. The rearrangement joins TRBV5-1 to TRBJ1-1, with unresolved D. CDR3 nucleotide sequence: TGCGCCAGCAGCTTGGCCGGGGTCGGGAACACTGAAGCTTTCTTT. Its protein is CASSLAGVGNTEAFF.